A single sample gave rise to the 24 T cell receptor beta chains below, sequenced in a study of T cells in Graves' hyperthyroidism and ophthalmopathy. Authors of the study amplified TCR beta CDR3 regions from RNA transcripts. A first-round RT-PCR of the TCR CDR3 used the HTBI primer set. Each CDR3 protein gets one entry after TCRdb re-called the multiplex PCR reads with MiXCR. The sample includes about 520,000 distinct CDR3 sequences, around 21% of them seen just once. Sample: blood. The source of these receptors is a man between 18 and 35 years old with Graves' hyperthyroidism.

This clonotype came up a few times. The rearrangement links TRBV5-5 to TRBJ1-1; unclear D gene. The V and J ends lost 6 bases and 7 bases respectively, with 19 bases between them. The germline CDR1 and CDR2 sequences are SGHKS and YYEKEE (reference sequence). This CDR3 spans 14 amino acids. The CDR3 is CASTFLSSGDEAFF. The CDR3, as DNA: TGTGCCAGCACCTTCCTTTCCTCCGGGGATGAAGCTTTCTTT.

In this sample, this clonotype turned up many times. V and J are TRBV24-1 and TRBJ1-2, with TRBD1 as a possible D gene (6 bases). The CDR3 sequence is 13 residues long. The ends were cut back, 7 bases at V and 3 bases at J, with 11 bases in the middle. Germline CDR1 KGHDR, CDR2 SFDVKD. The CDR3 nucleotides read TGTGCCACCAGCTTGGACAGTTACTATGGCTACACCTTC. Protein: CATSLDSYYGYTF.

V and J are TRBV5-6 and TRBJ2-7; 9 bases align to TRBD1. Germline V CDR1 and CDR2: SGHDT, YYEEEE. J gave up 6 bases and V 4 bases, and 11 bases lay outside the gene matches. The CDR3 runs to 15 residues. CDR3 loop: CASSGPGQGSFEQYF. As DNA, the CDR3 is TGTGCCAGCAGCGGACCGGGACAGGGTAGTTTCGAGCAGTACTTC.

The gene calls are TRBV12-3 or TRBV12-4 and TRBJ1-1; D is uncertain. This CDR3 has 13 amino acids. Trimming removed 3 bases at V and 7 bases at J, with 12 bases between. The DNA of the CDR3 is TGTGCCAGCAGTTTCGGGCGGGCCCTTGAAGCTTTCTTT. It is translated as CASSFGRALEAFF.

This clonotype was recorded at least ten times. The CDR3 nucleotides are TGCGCCAGCAGCCCCCAGGTCAGCCGCTACGAGCAGTACTTC. Amino acids: CASSPQVSRYEQYF. The chain is built from TRBV4-1 and TRBJ2-7; D is uncertain. The germline V gene has CDR1 MGHRA and CDR2 YSYEKL. Trimming took 4 bases from V and 3 from J, leaving 13 bases between them. This CDR3 has 14 amino acids.

The genes are TRBV2 and TRBJ1-5; 9 bases are a match to TRBD1. The germline gives CDR1 SNHLY, CDR2 FYNNEI. The CDR3 covers 15 residues. Trimming took 6 bases from V and 7 from J; bases not matched to a gene: 10. The CDR3 DNA is TGTGCCAGCAGGTCGGACAGGGGCATCGTGCAGCCCCAGCATTTT. Amino acid sequence: CASRSDRGIVQPQHF.

This clonotype appeared many times. The gene calls are TRBV20-1 and TRBJ1-5, with a possible D match to TRBD1 (5 bases). V shed 3 bases and J shed 14 bases, with 17 bases lying between them. CDR3 size: 12 residues. Germline CDR1 DFQATT, CDR2 SNEGSKA (reference sequence). The CDR3 spells CSASSKGPSKHF. The CDR3 DNA follows: TGCAGTGCTAGTTCTAAGGGACCTTCCAAGCATTTT.

This rearrangement joins TRBV28 to TRBJ2-2, with 11 bases aligning to TRBD1. V lost 6 bases to trimming and J lost 7 bases; unmatched junction nucleotides: 4. Germline V gene lookup returns CDR1 MDHEN and CDR2 SYDVKM. The CDR3 extends over 14 amino acids. CDR3 protein: CASSSGQGVGELFF. CDR3 DNA sequence: TGTGCCAGCAGCTCGGGACAGGGGGTCGGGGAGCTGTTTTTT.

This clonotype was recorded a few times. One end of the junction does not line up with germline, which may come from a read error. The J gene is TRBJ2-7, the V gene TRBV6-1; D is possibly TRBD1 (5 bases). Germline V gene lookup returns CDR1 MNHNS and CDR2 SASEGT. The CDR3 extends over 16 amino acids. The CDR3 reads CASSEGTGHGSYDQYF. In DNA form, the CDR3 reads TGTGCCAGCAGTGAAGGTACAGGACATGGGTCTTACGATCAGTACTTC.

This clonotype was seen repeatedly, ten times or more. This chain uses TRBV9 with TRBJ1-2; D is perhaps TRBD1 (6 bases). In germline, CDR1 is SGDLS, CDR2 YYNGEE. V lost 0 bases, J lost 7 bases, and 10 bases lay in between. The CDR3 length is 13 residues. CDR3 sequence: CASSVGGARGYTF. For the CDR3, the DNA is TGTGCCAGCAGCGTAGGGGGGGCGCGTGGCTACACCTTC.

Concerning this clonotype: The junction and the germline gene differ at one end; a read error may be behind it. The rearrangement joins TRBV6-2 or TRBV6-3 to TRBJ1-5; 9 nucleotides line up with TRBD1. This CDR3 contains 15 residues. The germline CDR1 and CDR2 sequences are MNHEY and SVGEGT. CDR3 protein: CATSDGTGGDHPQHF. The CDR3 DNA sequence: TGTGCCACCAGTGATGGAACAGGGGGCGATCATCCCCAGCATTTT.

This clonotype appeared many times. V and J are TRBV29-1 and TRBJ2-5, with D hard to call. The V gene's germline CDR1 is SQVTM and CDR2 ANQGSEA. V lost 6 bases, J lost 5 bases, and 13 bases lay in between. This CDR3 contains 12 residues. The CDR3 spells CSVRPVMETQYF. CDR3 sequence (DNA): TGCAGCGTGCGGCCAGTGATGGAGACCCAGTACTTC.

This clonotype was counted ten times or more. This rearrangement joins TRBV2 to TRBJ1-2; D may be TRBD1 (6 bases). Trimming left V 8 bases short and J 6 bases short, with 13 bases between. CDR3 length equals 12 residues. Germline CDR1 reads SNHLY; CDR2 reads FYNNEI. For the CDR3, the DNA is TGTGCCAGCCTGTGGGGGGCTGATGGCTACACCTTC. Its protein is CASLWGADGYTF.

This chain connects TRBV4-1 to TRBJ2-2; 9 bases line up with TRBD1. Germline V gene lookup returns CDR1 MGHRA and CDR2 YSYEKL. The ends lost 2 bases at V and 0 bases at J; junction bases unmatched: 7. The CDR3 is made up of 18 amino acids. CDR3 bases: TGCGCCAGCAGCCAACACCGGGACAGGGTGCCGAACACCGGGGAGCTGTTTTTT. The encoded protein is CASSQHRDRVPNTGELFF.

This clonotype was recorded at least ten times. The chain links TRBV2 to TRBJ1-5; the D is unclear. Germline V CDR1 and CDR2: SNHLY, FYNNEI. V shed 6 bases and J shed 2 bases, with 14 bases lying between them. This CDR3 is 15 amino acids long. In DNA form, the CDR3 reads TGTGCCAGCAGGGGCGAAGGTTCCCGCAATCAGCCCCAGCATTTT. Translating it yields CASRGEGSRNQPQHF.

The genes are TRBV7-3 and TRBJ1-2; 8 nucleotides align to TRBD1. The CDR3 consists of 13 residues. Losses at the gene ends were 8 bases for V and 6 bases for J; bases not matched to a gene: 8. Germline values: CDR1 SGHTA, CDR2 FQGTGA. In DNA form, the CDR3 reads TGTGCCAGCTCGAAACCAGGGGGCGATGGCTACACCTTC. Amino acid sequence: CASSKPGGDGYTF.

This clonotype was seen repeatedly, ten times or more. The chain combines TRBV9 with TRBJ1-1; weak D call: TRBD1 (6 bases). The CDR3 is 16 amino acids. Germline values: CDR1 SGDLS, CDR2 YYNGEE. The V gene lost 0 bases and the J gene lost 1 base, with 13 bases spanning the gap. The CDR3 sequence is CASSVGWGRGNTEAFF. CDR3 DNA: TGTGCCAGCAGCGTAGGTTGGGGGCGCGGGAACACTGAAGCTTTCTTT.

This clonotype was observed a handful of times. V and J are TRBV6-1 and TRBJ1-1; 8 positions agree with TRBD1. J gave up 4 bases and V 5 bases, and 6 bases lay outside the gene matches. This CDR3 spans 14 amino acids. Germline V gene sequence: CDR1 MNHNS, CDR2 SASEGT. The CDR3 DNA reads TGTGCCAGCAGTCCATCCGACAGGGGCACTGAAGCTTTCTTT. Residues: CASSPSDRGTEAFF.

The V gene is TRBV6-1, the J gene TRBJ1-1; 8 nucleotides line up with TRBD1. With V trimmed by 10 bases and J by 1 base, 5 bases remained unmatched. This CDR3 comprises 13 residues. CDR1 and CDR2 from the germline V gene are MNHNS and SASEGT. The chain's CDR3 is CAIKDRANTEAFF. The CDR3 nucleotides are TGTGCCATCAAGGACAGGGCGAACACTGAAGCTTTCTTT.

The J gene is TRBJ1-3, the V gene TRBV5-1, with D tentatively TRBD1 (6 bases). Germline V CDR1 and CDR2: SGHRS, YFSETQ. V lost 7 bases and J 4 bases, leaving 9 bases between the germline ends. The CDR3 totals 12 residues. CDR3 DNA: TGCGCCAGCGCAGGGGAAGGAAACACCATATATTTT. Translated: CASAGEGNTIYF.

Only one count was recorded for this clonotype. This rearrangement joins TRBV20-1 to TRBJ1-5; 8 positions agree with TRBD1. V shed 5 bases, J shed 2 bases, and the junction held 5 bases outside the gene matches. CDR3 size: 14 residues. Germline V gene lookup returns CDR1 DFQATT and CDR2 SNEGSKA (reference sequence). The CDR3 sequence is CSALPGQGNQPQHF. CDR3 nucleotides: TGCAGTGCTTTACCGGGACAGGGCAATCAGCCCCAGCATTTT.

This clonotype showed up many times. This chain uses TRBV28 with TRBJ1-5, with no clear D. CDR1 MDHEN and CDR2 SYDVKM come from the germline V gene. Between the trimmed V and J ends, which lost 3 bases and 3 bases, there was a span of 12 bases. This CDR3 has 15 amino acids. The CDR3 DNA reads as TGTGCCAGCAGTTTGATTGGGTTTGCCAATCAGCCCCAGCATTTT. Translated: CASSLIGFANQPQHF. Looking up the rest from reference TRBV28 and TRBJ1-5 gives the full variable domain: DVKVTQSSRYLVKRTGEKVFLECVQDMDHENMFWYRQDPGLGLRLIYFSYDVKMKEKGDIPEGYSVSREKKERFSLILESASTNQTSMYLCASSLIGFANQPQHFGDGTRLSIL.

This clonotype was observed a handful of times. The V gene is TRBV12-3 or TRBV12-4, the J gene TRBJ2-6; the D gene could be TRBD1 or TRBD2 (5 bases each). The CDR3 runs 18 residues. Trimming pared 3 bases from V and 1 base from J, leaving 16 bases between. The CDR3 sequence: CASSFRGLTLSGANVLTF. As DNA, the CDR3 is TGTGCCAGCAGTTTCCGGGGCCTAACCCTTTCTGGGGCCAACGTCCTGACTTTC.

This clonotype came up many times. The V call is TRBV6-1, the J call TRBJ1-3; 7 bases agree with TRBD1. With 7 bases clipped from V and 0 bases from J, the junction kept 6 bases outside the gene matches. The CDR3 spans 15 residues. Per germline, CDR1 MNHNS and CDR2 SASEGT. The DNA of the CDR3 is TGTGCCAGCATCATGACAGGGAGCTCTGGAAACACCATATATTTT. Amino acids: CASIMTGSSGNTIYF.